Listed below are T cell receptor beta chains from one sample, sequenced in a study of T cells in Graves' hyperthyroidism and ophthalmopathy. From the multiplex PCR reads, TCRdb called clonotypes with MiXCR, one entry per CDR3 protein. The table lists roughly 280,000 distinct CDR3 sequences, 15% to 20% of them singletons. Sequencing was performed on blood. These TCRs come from a woman between 55 and 75 years old with Graves' ophthalmopathy. The CDR3 runs from the conserved cysteine through the conserved F or W. A D gene is named only where the DNA matches it firmly. Expanded clones get a size class; other rows say once, few or many, or leave the size out.

clone size: NA
V gene: TRBV18
CDR3 length: 12
D gene: NA
J gene: TRBJ1-2
CDR3 DNA: TGTGCCAGCTCACCAACCGGAGATGGCTACACCTTC
CDR3 protein: CASSPTGDGYTF

clone size: many
V gene: TRBV28
CDR3 length: 12
D gene: NA
J gene: TRBJ1-1
CDR3 DNA: TGTGCCAGCAGGGGGCCGGGCCTTGAAGCTTTCTTT
CDR3 protein: CASRGPGLEAFF

clone size: many
V gene: TRBV10-3
CDR3 length: 17
D gene: TRBD1
J gene: TRBJ1-1
CDR3 DNA: TGTGCCATCAGTGAGTCGATAGGGACAGGGACGAACACTGAAGCTTTCTTT
CDR3 protein: CAISESIGTGTNTEAFF

clone size: NA
V gene: TRBV20-1
CDR3 length: 12
D gene: NA
J gene: TRBJ1-1
CDR3 DNA: TGCAGTGCGAAGGGGAGTGTCACTGAAGCTTTCTTT
CDR3 protein: CSAKGSVTEAFF

clone size: once
V gene: TRBV20-1
CDR3 length: 14
D gene: TRBD1
J gene: TRBJ1-4
CDR3 DNA: TGCAGTGCTGTGGAGGGGACAGGGGATGAAAAACTGTTTTTT
CDR3 protein: CSAVEGTGDEKLFF

clone size: NA
V gene: TRBV20-1
CDR3 length: 11
D gene: TRBD1
J gene: TRBJ1-1
CDR3 DNA: TGCAGTGCTACCCCGACAGGGGCGACTTTCTTT
CDR3 protein: CSATPTGATFF

clone size: many
V gene: TRBV27
CDR3 length: 15
D gene: TRBD1
J gene: TRBJ2-2
CDR3 DNA: TGTGCCAGCGGGACAGGAGATTCGAACACCGGGGAGCTGTTTTTT
CDR3 protein: CASGTGDSNTGELFF

clone size: many
V gene: TRBV20-1
CDR3 length: 12
D gene: NA
J gene: TRBJ2-7
CDR3 DNA: TGCAGTGCTAGTTACAGGGTCTACGAGCAGTACTTC
CDR3 protein: CSASYRVYEQYF

clone size: few
V gene: TRBV19
CDR3 length: 13
D gene: NA
J gene: TRBJ1-1
CDR3 DNA: TGTGCCAGTAGGTCGTCAGCTAACACTGAAGCTTTCTTT
CDR3 protein: CASRSSANTEAFF

clone size: many
V gene: TRBV30
CDR3 length: 13
D gene: NA
J gene: TRBJ2-2
CDR3 DNA: TGTGCCTGGAGGAAGACGTTAGCCGGGGAGCTGTTTTTT
CDR3 protein: CAWRKTLAGELFF

clone size: many
V gene: TRBV7-2
CDR3 length: 15
D gene: TRBD1
J gene: TRBJ1-4
CDR3 DNA: TGTGCCAGCAGCTACTTCGGACAGGGTGGTGAAAAACTGTTTTTT
CDR3 protein: CASSYFGQGGEKLFF

clone size: NA
V gene: TRBV25-1
CDR3 length: 17
D gene: TRBD2
J gene: TRBJ2-1
CDR3 DNA: TGTGCCAGCAGTGAGTTTGGGGGACTAGCGACGTACAATGAGCAGTTCTTC
CDR3 protein: CASSEFGGLATYNEQFF

clone size: NA
V gene: TRBV12-3/TRBV12-4
CDR3 length: 15
D gene: TRBD1
J gene: TRBJ2-5
CDR3 DNA: TGTGCCAGCAGTTTAGCGGACAGGGGAGTGGAGACCCAGTACTTC
CDR3 protein: CASSLADRGVETQYF

clone size: few
V gene: TRBV5-4
CDR3 length: 16
D gene: TRBD2
J gene: TRBJ2-1
CDR3 DNA: TGTGCCAGCAGGATGGGACTAGCGGGAGGAAGTAGTGAGCAGTTCTTC
CDR3 protein: CASRMGLAGGSSEQFF

clone size: NA
V gene: TRBV4-3
CDR3 length: 14
D gene: NA
J gene: TRBJ2-3
CDR3 DNA: TGCGTCAGCAGCCAGCGACCAGTCACAGATACGCAGTATTTT
CDR3 protein: CVSSQRPVTDTQYF

clone size: many
V gene: TRBV12-3/TRBV12-4
CDR3 length: 17
D gene: NA
J gene: TRBJ1-1
CDR3 DNA: TGTGCCAGCATGGGTCCCCTGGGCAGGCACTCGAACACTGAAGCTTTCTTT
CDR3 protein: CASMGPLGRHSNTEAFF

clone size: many
V gene: TRBV29-1
CDR3 length: 13
D gene: NA
J gene: TRBJ2-1
CDR3 DNA: TGCAGCGTTAAAACCACCACCCAAAATGAGCAGTTCTTC
CDR3 protein: CSVKTTTQNEQFF

clone size: NA
V gene: TRBV7-2
CDR3 length: 15
D gene: TRBD1
J gene: TRBJ2-2
CDR3 DNA: TGTGCCAGCAGCCCCGGGACAGCGTCATCCGGGGAGCTGTTTTTT
CDR3 protein: CASSPGTASSGELFF

clone size: many
V gene: TRBV6-2/TRBV6-3
CDR3 length: 13
D gene: NA
J gene: TRBJ2-7
CDR3 DNA: TGTGCCAGCACCTCCGGCCAGGGGGGCGAGCAGTACTTC
CDR3 protein: CASTSGQGGEQYF

clone size: few
V gene: TRBV24-1
CDR3 length: 15
D gene: TRBD1
J gene: TRBJ2-7
CDR3 DNA: TGTGCCACCAGTGCTCCGGGACAGGGCGTCGACGAGCAGTACTTC
CDR3 protein: CATSAPGQGVDEQYF

clone size: NA
V gene: TRBV27
CDR3 length: 13
D gene: NA
J gene: TRBJ2-7
CDR3 DNA: TGTGCCAGCAGCCCCGCCGCCTCCTACGAGCAGTACTTC
CDR3 protein: CASSPAASYEQYF

clone size: NA
V gene: TRBV3-1
CDR3 length: 15
D gene: NA
J gene: TRBJ1-3
CDR3 DNA: TGTGCCAGCAGCCTCGCGTACAGCTCTGGAAACACCATATATTTT
CDR3 protein: CASSLAYSSGNTIYF

clone size: NA
V gene: TRBV20-1
CDR3 length: 18
D gene: NA
J gene: TRBJ2-3
CDR3 DNA: TGCAGTGCTAGAGTGGGGGGCCTGGGGGAGGGCAGCACAGATACGCAGTATTTT
CDR3 protein: CSARVGGLGEGSTDTQYF

clone size: NA
V gene: TRBV5-6
CDR3 length: 16
D gene: NA
J gene: TRBJ2-2
CDR3 DNA: TGTGCCAGCAGCTTCGGGGGACGGAGACTTAGCGGGGAGCTGTTTTTT
CDR3 protein: CASSFGGRRLSGELFF

clone size: many
V gene: TRBV12-3/TRBV12-4
CDR3 length: 14
D gene: NA
J gene: TRBJ2-7
CDR3 DNA: TGTGCCAGCAGAAGTTGGGGCGGATCCTACGAGCAGTACTTC
CDR3 protein: CASRSWGGSYEQYF

clone size: NA
V gene: TRBV3-1
CDR3 length: 16
D gene: NA
J gene: TRBJ2-5
CDR3 DNA: TGTGCCAGCAGCCAAGTGGATTTTTTACAGGGACCAATTCACCACTTC
CDR3 protein: CASSQVDFLQGPIHHF

clone size: many
V gene: TRBV3-1
CDR3 length: 13
D gene: TRBD2
J gene: TRBJ2-5
CDR3 DNA: TGTGCCAGCAGCCAACAGTCCGGGGGGGCCCAGTACTTC
CDR3 protein: CASSQQSGGAQYF

clone size: many
V gene: TRBV7-6
CDR3 length: 13
D gene: NA
J gene: TRBJ1-1
CDR3 DNA: TGTGCCAGCAGCCCCGGATCTAACACTGAAGCTTTCTTT
CDR3 protein: CASSPGSNTEAFF

clone size: few
V gene: TRBV28
CDR3 length: 15
D gene: TRBD2
J gene: TRBJ2-7
CDR3 DNA: TGTGCCAGCTGCCGGCCGGGACTACAGTACCACGAGCAGTACTTC
CDR3 protein: CASCRPGLQYHEQYF

clone size: many
V gene: TRBV20-1
CDR3 length: 16
D gene: NA
J gene: TRBJ1-5
CDR3 DNA: TGCAGTGCTAAAGACTTCACAGGGATGGTCAATCAGCCCCAGCATTTT
CDR3 protein: CSAKDFTGMVNQPQHF

clone size: few
V gene: TRBV3-1
CDR3 length: 14
D gene: NA
J gene: TRBJ1-5
CDR3 DNA: TGTGCCAGCAGCCAGGAAGGGTGGGATCAGCCCCAGCATTTT
CDR3 protein: CASSQEGWDQPQHF

clone size: many
V gene: TRBV12-3/TRBV12-4
CDR3 length: 13
D gene: NA
J gene: TRBJ1-2
CDR3 DNA: TGTGCCAGCAGTTACCAGGACAGAGCTGGCTACACCTTC
CDR3 protein: CASSYQDRAGYTF

clone size: NA
V gene: TRBV30
CDR3 length: 12
D gene: TRBD1
J gene: TRBJ1-2
CDR3 DNA: TGTGCCCAGAGAGGACAGGGCTATGGCTACACCTTC
CDR3 protein: CAQRGQGYGYTF

clone size: once
V gene: TRBV11-2
CDR3 length: 15
D gene: NA
J gene: TRBJ2-2
CDR3 DNA: TGTGCCAGCAGCCCCCCGGGGCCGAACACCGGGGAGCTGTTTTTT
CDR3 protein: CASSPPGPNTGELFF

clone size: many
V gene: TRBV28
CDR3 length: 13
D gene: NA
J gene: TRBJ2-5
CDR3 DNA: TGTGCCACCAACCTGGGAAGGGAGGAGACCCAGTACTTC
CDR3 protein: CATNLGREETQYF

clone size: NA
V gene: TRBV6-1
CDR3 length: 14
D gene: NA
J gene: TRBJ1-2
CDR3 DNA: TGTGCCAGCACCCCGGGGGGCAGTGGTTATGGCTACACCTTC
CDR3 protein: CASTPGGSGYGYTF

clone size: many
V gene: TRBV6-2/TRBV6-3
CDR3 length: 17
D gene: NA
J gene: TRBJ2-3
CDR3 DNA: TGTGCCAGCAGTGATCCTAAAGGTCCAGGGGCACGAAATACGCAGTATTTT
CDR3 protein: CASSDPKGPGARNTQYF

clone size: NA
V gene: TRBV6-1
CDR3 length: 18
D gene: TRBD2
J gene: TRBJ2-2
CDR3 DNA: TGTGCCAGCAGTGAAGGATTAGCGGGGCCCCGAGGAATCGGGGAGCTGTTTTTT
CDR3 protein: CASSEGLAGPRGIGELFF

clone size: few
V gene: TRBV27
CDR3 length: 16
D gene: TRBD1
J gene: TRBJ1-2
CDR3 DNA: TGTGCCAGCAGCCCTGGGACAGGGAGGACTAACTATGGCTACACCTTC
CDR3 protein: CASSPGTGRTNYGYTF

clone size: NA
V gene: TRBV20-1
CDR3 length: 14
D gene: NA
J gene: TRBJ2-3
CDR3 DNA: TGCAGTGCCCATACAGGGATCCTCACAGATACGCAGTATTTT
CDR3 protein: CSAHTGILTDTQYF

clone size: many
V gene: TRBV5-1
CDR3 length: 15
D gene: TRBD1
J gene: TRBJ2-1
CDR3 DNA: TGCGCCAGCAGCTCGACAGGGGCATCCTACAATGAGCAGTTCTTC
CDR3 protein: CASSSTGASYNEQFF

clone size: few
V gene: TRBV18
CDR3 length: 17
D gene: NA
J gene: TRBJ2-5
CDR3 DNA: TGTGCCAGCTCACCAAATCCATCTGGGGGGTTCCAAGAGACCCAGTACTTC
CDR3 protein: CASSPNPSGGFQETQYF